A selection of T cell receptor beta chains follows, all from one sample in a study of blood T cells in healthy people across ages. Using its own MiXCR run on the 5' RACE reads, TCRdb lists one record per CDR3 protein. The sample consists of around 700,000 distinct CDR3 sequences, 20% to 30% of them appearing once. These sequences were also reported in another study, on T cells of mothers and their children.

The sequencing sample was made of blood. The receptors here all came from a boy aged 5-17 years in good health. CDR3s include the opening cysteine and the closing phenylalanine or tryptophan. The order of the fields is V gene, J gene, CDR3 protein.

V: TRBV27; J: TRBJ2-3; CDR3: CATSQNSGNTQYF
V: TRBV11-2; J: TRBJ1-2; CDR3: CASSLGQGAYGYTF
V: TRBV4-1; J: TRBJ2-1; CDR3: CASSQDVQSSYNEQFF
V: TRBV4-3; J: TRBJ2-5; CDR3: CASSTDRVGTQYF
V: TRBV14; J: -; CDR3: CASSLRRPARGRGETQYF
V: TRBV3-1; J: TRBJ2-5; CDR3: CVSSQDEGRDSKETQYF
V: TRBV4-1; J: TRBJ1-4; CDR3: CASSLLEGTDNEKLFF
V: TRBV29-1; J: TRBJ1-1; CDR3: CSADYGKNTEAFF
V: TRBV10-3; J: TRBJ2-1; CDR3: CAIRDLYNEQFF
V: TRBV6-5; J: TRBJ2-7; CDR3: CASSYNFVREEQYF
V: TRBV11-2; J: TRBJ2-6; CDR3: CASSQTSKSSGANVLTF
V: TRBV12-3/TRBV12-4; J: TRBJ2-1; CDR3: CASSSVGTSGRDEQFF
V: TRBV5-1; J: TRBJ1-1; CDR3: CASSYRQGRDTEAFF
V: TRBV7-2; J: TRBJ2-1; CDR3: CASSPRGGQSEQFF
V: TRBV6-6; J: TRBJ2-5; CDR3: CASSLTSVVF
V: TRBV4-3; J: -; CDR3: CASSQGPLAGGFNEQFF
V: TRBV27; J: TRBJ2-2; CDR3: CASSLRTGELFF
V: TRBV28; J: TRBJ2-4; CDR3: CAGPYVGKNIQYF
V: TRBV9; J: TRBJ2-5; CDR3: CASSVAQNQETQYF
V: TRBV28; J: TRBJ2-5; CDR3: CASTPERVQETQYF
V: TRBV11-2; J: TRBJ1-2; CDR3: CASSFDRGNGYTF
V: TRBV2; J: TRBJ2-5; CDR3: CASKYPDQETQYF
V: TRBV4-2; J: TRBJ1-1; CDR3: CASSQRVVMNTEALF
V: TRBV3-1; J: TRBJ2-1; CDR3: CASSFPTSGTDPDYNEQFF
V: TRBV4-3; J: TRBJ2-3; CDR3: CASSRDGADTQYF
V: TRBV6-5; J: TRBJ1-1; CDR3: CASSYSIGSGVNTEAFF
V: TRBV5-1; J: TRBJ1-2; CDR3: CASSLGTPGITF
V: TRBV28; J: TRBJ1-2; CDR3: CASSFELGTNGYTF
V: TRBV14; J: TRBJ2-2; CDR3: CASSQDHGEWDGELFF
V: TRBV15; J: TRBJ2-2; CDR3: CATSRDAVNTGELFF
V: TRBV11-2; J: TRBJ1-4; CDR3: CASRRSNEKLFF
V: TRBV10-3; J: TRBJ2-7; CDR3: CAISDLTAYEQYF
V: TRBV12-3/TRBV12-4; J: -; CDR3: CASSIYPPPEQFF
V: TRBV6-1; J: TRBJ1-1; CDR3: CASSLGGLSRMAFF
V: TRBV6-5; J: TRBJ2-7; CDR3: CASSAGQIAYEQYF
V: TRBV29-1; J: TRBJ2-3; CDR3: CSVSGLADTQYF
V: TRBV5-1; J: TRBJ1-6; CDR3: CASSLTWDRVSPLHF
V: TRBV4-3; J: TRBJ2-1; CDR3: CASSQGRLGEIAYNEQFF
V: TRBV5-6; J: TRBJ2-2; CDR3: CASSSRDYTIANIGELFF
V: TRBV7-3; J: TRBJ2-2; CDR3: CASSLTGGEIGELFF
V: TRBV27; J: TRBJ1-2; CDR3: CASSSVLQGPNYGYTF
V: TRBV4-1; J: TRBJ2-7; CDR3: CASSHETVYEQYF
V: TRBV29-1; J: -; CDR3: CSVVGTGAEDEQFF
V: TRBV24-1; J: TRBJ2-5; CDR3: CATSDLGSLGEETQYF
V: TRBV3-1; J: TRBJ1-1; CDR3: CASSLEIRDTEAFF
V: TRBV9; J: TRBJ2-3; CDR3: CASSPTSLLNTDTQYF
V: TRBV6-1; J: TRBJ1-2; CDR3: CASSDYRVYGYTF
V: TRBV28; J: TRBJ2-1; CDR3: CASSLSEEQFF
V: TRBV5-1; J: TRBJ1-3; CDR3: CASSPTSLSSGNTIYF
V: TRBV4-1; J: TRBJ2-3; CDR3: CASSTRDYIFPDTQYF
V: TRBV6-1; J: TRBJ1-1; CDR3: CASSEALGGWIRNTEAFF